This T cell receptor (beta chain) was documented in a study of blood T cells in healthy people across ages (dated by TCRdb to about 2015). For the study in its entirety: In model experiments, roughly one uniquely barcoded TCR beta cDNA molecule per two T cells was captured by template switching. Using the same blood draw, the study looked at two additional independent replicas of 1 million unique cDNA reads for two donors, one aged 18 to 30 and the other aged 80 or older. Donors were grouped into four age groups: young (average 16 years), middle-aged (39), aged (over 55) and long-lived (roughly 80). To avoid experimental bias, donors of different ages were distributed randomly across sequencing lanes. Using deep sequencing normalized with unique cDNA molecular identifiers, the study measured how TCR beta repertoire diversity changes with age.

The method behind the library was 5' RACE. Reads for this sample came from an Illumina HiSeq 2500. A second roughly 6 to 11 cycle PCR used a sample-barcoded 5' primer and a J-beta primer mix. Each TCR beta cDNA molecule received a unique molecular identifier from a template-switch 5' adaptor carrying 12 random nucleotides. At least 2.5 million CDR3-containing paired-end reads were obtained from each sample. The Mint cDNA synthesis kit, primed by a TRBC-specific oligonucleotide, was used to synthesize first-strand cDNA from all RNA. After uracil-DNA glycosylase treatment, a first 18-cycle PCR used universal primers M1SS and BC2_uni_R on all cDNA. Per the source publication's procedure: For normalization, 1 million high-quality reads, each with a distinct molecular identifier, were randomly selected from each sample. Reads with shared molecular identifiers were discarded instead of being binned into consensus sequences. MiTCR, set to a Q25 quality threshold and the strictest error-elimination algorithm, was used for CDR3 identification, clonotype clustering and error correction. A nonparametric unseen species model with Euler transformation was used to estimate lower-bound total TCR beta diversity. In-frame beta chains were kept once TCRdb had trimmed the public reads at Q25 with fastp and called clones with MiXCR. Identical CDR3 proteins give one entry, which carries the most common genes and DNA. TCRdb's processing, not the authors' own work, is the source of the V and J calls. This sample comprises about a million distinct CDR3 sequences, about two fifths of them detected only once. In total, the top ten clones hold around 12% of the sample.

The table lists this clonotype with a count of one. Its antigen is currently not known. Base qualities are missing; no much larger clone stands one base away. Study-level results and caveats: The long-lived group showed more naive CD4+ T cells, fewer expanded clones and increased TCR diversity than the aged group, suggesting age selection. Because donor CMV infection status was unknown, age-related changes in expanded clonotypes were potentially confounded. Observed TCR beta diversity correlated strongly with the percentage of naive T cells measured by flow cytometry. Because profiling used bulk unsorted PBMCs, naive and antigen-experienced compartments could not be compared conclusively. As age increased, observed TCR beta diversity per million T cells dropped in a roughly linear way, and a significant reduction was already evident by age approximately 40. Estimates of total diversity based on one million sequenced T cells were considered lower bounds and underestimates.

Systemically healthy Caucasian individuals from Russia, 39 in total and aged roughly 6 to 100 years, were included as donors. Each donor gave 8.5 to 10 milliliters of peripheral blood, collected into EDTA-treated Vacutainer tubes. Ficoll-Paque density-gradient centrifugation was used to isolate PBMCs, with at least 6.5 million per sample. Trizol reagent was used to extract total RNA from the PBMCs, yielding at least 5.5 micrograms per sample. For every donor, an aliquot of PBMCs went through flow cytometry to measure the percentages of naive CD45RAhigh/CD27high T cells. CDR1 and CDR2 are drawn from the germline V gene (reference sequence): SEHNR, FQNEAQ. The CDR3 goes from the cysteine to the phenylalanine over 13 residues. Just the 39-base CDR3 DNA is kept, in frame starting at base 1. Trimming costs V 5 bases and J 6 bases, and their ends lie 13 bases apart.

The origin of this receptor is a man in his late teens or twenties in good health. The V gene is TRBV7-9 and the J gene is TRBJ1-2, with no D gene named confidently. The specimen sequenced was blood. At the DNA level, the sequence is TGTGCCAGCAGCCCCAAGGTTAGGGATGGCTACACCTTC. Translated, it gives CASSPKVRDGYTF.